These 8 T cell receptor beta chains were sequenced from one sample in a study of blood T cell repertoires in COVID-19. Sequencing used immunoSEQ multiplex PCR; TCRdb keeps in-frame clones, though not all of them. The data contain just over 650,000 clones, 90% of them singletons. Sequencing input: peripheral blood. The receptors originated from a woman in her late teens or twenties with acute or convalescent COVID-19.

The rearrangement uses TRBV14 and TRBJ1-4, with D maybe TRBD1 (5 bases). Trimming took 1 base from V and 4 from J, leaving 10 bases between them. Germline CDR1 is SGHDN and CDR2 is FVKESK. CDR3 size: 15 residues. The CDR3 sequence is CASSQGYRFNEKLFF. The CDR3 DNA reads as TGTGCCAGCAGCCAAGGGTACAGGTTTAATGAAAAACTGTTTTTT.

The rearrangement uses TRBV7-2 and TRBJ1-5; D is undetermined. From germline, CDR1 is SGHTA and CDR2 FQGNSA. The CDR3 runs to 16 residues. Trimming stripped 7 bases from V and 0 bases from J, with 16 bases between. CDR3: CASTPFGPYSNQPQHF. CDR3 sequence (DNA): TGTGCCAGCACCCCTTTTGGCCCTTATAGCAATCAGCCCCAGCATTTT.

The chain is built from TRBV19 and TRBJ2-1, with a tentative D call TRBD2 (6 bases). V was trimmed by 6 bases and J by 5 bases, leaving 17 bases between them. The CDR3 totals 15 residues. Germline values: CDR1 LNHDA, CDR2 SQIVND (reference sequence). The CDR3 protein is CASSLLGTGDNEQFF. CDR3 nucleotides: TGTGCCAGTAGCCTTCTTGGTACGGGGGACAATGAGCAGTTCTTC.

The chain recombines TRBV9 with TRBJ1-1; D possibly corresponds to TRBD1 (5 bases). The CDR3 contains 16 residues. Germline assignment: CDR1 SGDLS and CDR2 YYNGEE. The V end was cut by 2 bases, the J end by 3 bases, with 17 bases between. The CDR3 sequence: CASSVGGSSTHTEAFF. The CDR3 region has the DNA TGTGCCAGCAGCGTGGGGGGGTCCTCGACCCACACTGAAGCTTTCTTT.

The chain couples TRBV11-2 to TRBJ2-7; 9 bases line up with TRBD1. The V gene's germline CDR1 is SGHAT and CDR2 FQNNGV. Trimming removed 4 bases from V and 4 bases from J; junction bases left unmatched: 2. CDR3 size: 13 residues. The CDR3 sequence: CASSSDRGYEQYF. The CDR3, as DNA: TGTGCCAGCAGCTCGGACAGGGGATACGAGCAGTACTTC.

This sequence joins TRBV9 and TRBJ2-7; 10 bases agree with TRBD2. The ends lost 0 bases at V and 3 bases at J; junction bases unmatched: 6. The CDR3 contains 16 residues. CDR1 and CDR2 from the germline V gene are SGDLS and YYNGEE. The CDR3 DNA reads TGTGCCAGCAGCGTAGGAATAGCGGGGGGAAACTACGAGCAGTACTTC. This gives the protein CASSVGIAGGNYEQYF.

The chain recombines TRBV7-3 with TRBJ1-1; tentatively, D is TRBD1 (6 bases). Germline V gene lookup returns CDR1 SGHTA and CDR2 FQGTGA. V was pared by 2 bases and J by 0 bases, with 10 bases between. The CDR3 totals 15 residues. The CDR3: CASSLFGQMNTEAFF. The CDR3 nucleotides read TGTGCCAGCAGCTTATTTGGACAGATGAACACTGAAGCTTTCTTT.

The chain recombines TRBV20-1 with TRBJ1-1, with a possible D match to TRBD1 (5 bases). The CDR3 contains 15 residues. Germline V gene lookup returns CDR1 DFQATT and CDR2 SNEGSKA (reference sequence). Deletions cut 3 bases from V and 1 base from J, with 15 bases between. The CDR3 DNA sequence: TGCAGTGCTAGTGGCGGAGGGGCAGAGAACACTGAAGCTTTCTTT. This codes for CSASGGGAENTEAFF.